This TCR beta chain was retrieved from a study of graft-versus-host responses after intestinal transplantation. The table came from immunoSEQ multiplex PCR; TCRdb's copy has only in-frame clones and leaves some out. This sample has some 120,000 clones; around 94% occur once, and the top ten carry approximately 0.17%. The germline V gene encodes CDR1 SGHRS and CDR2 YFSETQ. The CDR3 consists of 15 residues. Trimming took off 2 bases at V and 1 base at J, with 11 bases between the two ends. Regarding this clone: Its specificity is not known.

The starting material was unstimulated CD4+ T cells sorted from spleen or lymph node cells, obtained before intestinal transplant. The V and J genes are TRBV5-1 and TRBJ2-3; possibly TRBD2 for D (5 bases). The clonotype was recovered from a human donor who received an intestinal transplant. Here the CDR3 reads CASSFWAGGTDTQYF. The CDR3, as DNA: TGCGCCAGCAGCTTCTGGGCCGGGGGCACAGATACGCAGTATTTT.